This is a list of T cell receptor beta chains from one sample in a study of cytotoxic CD8 clonotypes in ibrutinib-treated CLL. TCRdb's table, derived via immunoSEQ multiplex PCR, lists solely in-frame clones and lacks some. The table shows 300,000 or so clones, with about 64% occurring only once. The sample here was PBMCs, taken after 36 months of ibrutinib treatment. The origin of the receptors is a human donor with chronic lymphocytic leukemia. Both conserved end residues are part of each CDR3. D genes are given only for firm matches. The size entry is marked missing in some rows and otherwise reads once, few, many or a size class.

.,few,TRBJ2-7,TRBV4-1,TGCGCCAGCAGCCAAGTCCCGGGCCGACTCGAGCAGTACTTC,CASSQVPGRLEQYF
.,.,TRBJ2-2,TRBV7-2,TGTGCCAGCAGCTTAGGGGGCAACACCGGGGAGCTGTTTTTT,CASSLGGNTGELFF
TRBD2,few,TRBJ2-7,TRBV7-9,TGTGCCAGCAGCTTAGTGGGGACTAGCGGCTACGAGCAGTACTTC,CASSLVGTSGYEQYF
TRBD2,.,TRBJ2-3,TRBV6-6,TGTGCCAGCAGTAGCGGGAGGGGAGCCACAGATACGCAGTATTTT,CASSSGRGATDTQYF
TRBD2,.,TRBJ2-2,TRBV29-1,TGCAGCCCCCCTGGGCGTAGCGGGAGGCGGTCCGGGGAGCTGTTTTTT,CSPPGRSGRRSGELFF
.,.,TRBJ1-4,TRBV5-6,TGTGCCAGCAGCTTGGCTGGCCAACCGGTTGAAAAACTGTTTTTT,CASSLAGQPVEKLFF
.,.,TRBJ2-3,TRBV7-2,TGTGCCAGCAGCTTCACCCAAACAGATACGCAGTATTTT,CASSFTQTDTQYF
.,once,TRBJ1-2,TRBV9,TGTGCCAGCAGCGCCGCGACAGTCTCGGAAGGCTACACCTTC,CASSAATVSEGYTF
.,few,TRBJ1-1,TRBV7-9,TGTGCCAGCAGCGCGCCCGGGCTGGGAGGGGACACTGAAGCTTTCTTT,CASSAPGLGGDTEAFF
.,.,TRBJ2-7,TRBV6-5,TGTGCCAGCAGTTACAGCGGACGGTCCTACGAGCAGTACTTC,CASSYSGRSYEQYF
.,.,TRBJ1-2,TRBV2,TGTGCCAGCAGGGAACAGGCCTATGGCTACACCTTC,CASREQAYGYTF
.,.,TRBJ1-3,TRBV5-4,TGTGCCAGCAGCTACTTCCAGGGCTCTGGAAACACCATATATTTT,CASSYFQGSGNTIYF
.,.,TRBJ1-5,TRBV7-2,TGTGCCAGCAGTCTTGACAGGAATCAGCCCCAGCATTTT,CASSLDRNQPQHF
TRBD2,.,TRBJ2-1,TRBV29-1,TGCAGCGTCCCCCCTGCGGGAGGGCCCGGGGAGCAGTTCTTC,CSVPPAGGPGEQFF
TRBD1,.,TRBJ2-6,TRBV27,TGTGCCAGCAGTACATACAGGGGAGCTGGGGCCAACGTCCTGACTTTC,CASSTYRGAGANVLTF